The 9 T cell receptor beta chains below come from one sample, sequenced in a study of T cells in Graves' hyperthyroidism and ophthalmopathy. Regions amplified from RNA transcripts were the TCR beta CDR3 regions. An initial round of RT-PCR targeting the TCR CDR3 relied on the HTBI primer set. Each CDR3 protein gets one entry after TCRdb re-called the multiplex PCR reads with MiXCR. This sample yields 500,000 to 600,000 distinct CDR3 sequences, of which just under 20% are seen a single time; around 50% belongs to the top ten. The sequencing sample was made of blood. These receptors all stem from a man aged 40-50 years with Graves' ophthalmopathy.

This clonotype occurred a few times. The junction and the germline gene differ at one end; a read error may be behind it. The V call is TRBV6-1, the J call TRBJ2-3; TRBD1 matches at 8 bases. The CDR3 is 13 amino acids. The V gene's germline CDR1 is MNHNS and CDR2 SASEGT. The CDR3 loop reads CASSEGGTGTQYF. CDR3 bases: TGTGCCAGCAGTGAAGGGGGGACAGGTACGCAGTATTTT.

The rearrangement joins TRBV6-1 to TRBJ1-2; D remains unclear. V was pared by 6 bases and J by 5 bases, with 10 bases between. The germline V gene has CDR1 MNHNS and CDR2 SASEGT. This CDR3 has 12 residues. CDR3 sequence: CASRPVPYGYTF. CDR3 DNA: TGTGCCAGCAGGCCGGTGCCGTATGGCTACACCTTC.

This chain uses TRBV19 with TRBJ1-1; weak D call: TRBD1 (5 bases). Germline assignment: CDR1 LNHDA and CDR2 SQIVND (reference sequence). The CDR3 is 13 residues long. Trimming cost V 4 bases and J 11 bases, with 17 bases left between them. The CDR3 DNA reads as TGTGCCAGTAGTACGGACGGGGATCAGGGCGCTTTCTTT. Amino acid sequence: CASSTDGDQGAFF.

This chain links TRBV6-1 with TRBJ1-1, with TRBD1 matching 10 bases. The CDR3 is 18 amino acids. The V gene end was trimmed by 5 bases and the J gene end by 5 bases; junction bases not matched to a gene: 17. The V gene's germline CDR1 is MNHNS and CDR2 SASEGT. CDR3 DNA sequence: TGTGCCAGCAGTCGACCAAGGGACAGGGGAGTAGTTAGGACTGAAGCTTTCTTT. It codes for CASSRPRDRGVVRTEAFF.

J is TRBJ2-3 and V is TRBV20-1, with 7 bases fitting TRBD1. In germline, CDR1 is DFQATT, CDR2 SNEGSKA (reference sequence). This CDR3 region has 15 residues. CDR3 in DNA: TGCAGCTATCCCCGTGGGACAGCCAGCACAGATACGCAGTATTTT. Amino acid sequence: CSYPRGTASTDTQYF.

Concerning this clonotype itself: A much larger clone sits a single nucleotide away, making a read error possible. The gene calls are TRBV7-2 and TRBJ2-5; no firm D call. This CDR3 has 14 residues. Germline V gene lookup returns CDR1 SGHTA and CDR2 FQGNSA. V was shortened by 5 bases and J by 1 base, with 11 bases between the two germline ends. CDR3 coding DNA: TGTGCCAGCAGCCCCTCTTCGGTCCAAGAGACCCAGTACTTC. Translated, it gives CASSPSSVQETQYF.

In its sample, this clonotype was seen a few times. The CDR3 DNA reads as TGCGCCAGCCGATGGGTCTTACAGGGGGACTATGGCTACACCTTC. It yields the protein CASRWVLQGDYGYTF. The chain joins TRBV4-1 to TRBJ1-2; 8 nucleotides line up with TRBD1. There are 15 residues in the CDR3. Germline CDR1 MGHRA, CDR2 YSYEKL. V lost 8 bases to trimming and J lost 3 bases; unmatched junction nucleotides: 11.

The chain recombines TRBV6-1 with TRBJ1-2; D is unclear. Trimming left V 1 base short and J 8 bases short, with 11 bases between. This CDR3 spans 13 amino acids. CDR1 MNHNS and CDR2 SASEGT come from the germline V gene. CDR3 region: CASSEVGKRGYTF. CDR3 in DNA: TGTGCCAGCAGTGAAGTAGGCAAGCGAGGCTACACCTTC.

In this sample, this clonotype turned up many times. This chain connects TRBV12-3 or TRBV12-4 to TRBJ1-6; 8 bases line up with TRBD1. The CDR3 spans 15 residues. V dropped 3 bases and J dropped 7; count of bases not matched to a gene: 5. CDR3 DNA: TGTGCCAGCAGTTTCATCGGGACAGGCAATTCACCCCTCCACTTT. This translates into CASSFIGTGNSPLHF.